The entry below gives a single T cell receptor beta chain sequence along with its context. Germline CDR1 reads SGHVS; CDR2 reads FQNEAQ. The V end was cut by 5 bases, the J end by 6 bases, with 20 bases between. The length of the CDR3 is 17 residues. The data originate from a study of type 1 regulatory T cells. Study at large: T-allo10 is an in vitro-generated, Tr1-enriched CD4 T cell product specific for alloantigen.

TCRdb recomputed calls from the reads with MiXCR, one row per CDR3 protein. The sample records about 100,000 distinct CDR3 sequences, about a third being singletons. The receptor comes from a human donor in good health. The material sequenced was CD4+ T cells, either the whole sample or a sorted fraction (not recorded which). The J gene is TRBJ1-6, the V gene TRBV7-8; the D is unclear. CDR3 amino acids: CASSPPSQSFFNSPLHF. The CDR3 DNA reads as TGTGCCAGCAGCCCGCCCAGCCAGTCCTTCTTTAATTCACCCCTCCACTTT.